Presented here are 28 T cell receptor beta chains from one specimen sequenced in a study of immune evolution from preneoplasia to lung adenocarcinoma. Using immunoSEQ multiplex PCR, the repertoire was profiled, and TCRdb retains in-frame clones only, with some absent. The sample contains some 8,200 clones, roughly 82% of which appear only once. Input material: FFPE minimally invasive lung adenocarcinoma tissue. Every receptor here comes from a person aged 65 to 85 with lung adenocarcinoma.

The rearrangement uses TRBV6-5 and TRBJ2-7, with D unclear. This CDR3 has 13 residues. V was shortened by 5 bases and J by 2 bases, with 10 bases between the two germline ends. Germline V gene data show CDR1 as MNHEY and CDR2 as SVGAGI. In DNA form, the CDR3 reads TGTGCCAGCAGTGCCGGGCCTCCCTACGAGCAGTACTTC. It codes for CASSAGPPYEQYF.

About this clone itself: One end of the junction varies from germline; a read error may be responsible. The CDR3: CASSLVGTEDKQYF. CDR3 coding DNA: TGTGCCAGCAGTTTGGTGGGGACGGAAGACAAGCAGTACTTC. The rearrangement links TRBV5-5 to TRBJ2-7; the D gene could be TRBD1 or TRBD2 (5 bases each). The CDR3 is 14 residues long. Germline V gene data show CDR1 as SGHKS and CDR2 as YYEKEE (reference sequence).

This chain uses TRBV30 with TRBJ2-5, with D tentatively TRBD1 or TRBD2 (5 bases each). CDR3 length equals 13 residues. Germline loops: CDR1 GTSNPN, CDR2 SVGIG (reference sequence). V was pared by 3 bases and J by 5 bases, with 13 bases between. CDR3 DNA sequence: TGTGCCTGGAGGACATCGGGGCTGGAGACCCAGTACTTC. This sequence encodes CAWRTSGLETQYF. Full variable domain (outside the CDR3, taken from reference TRBV30 and TRBJ2-5): SQTIHQWPATLVQPVGSPLSLECTVEGTSNPNLYWYRQAAGRGLQLLFYSVGIGQISSEVPQNLSASRPQDRQFILSSKKLLLSDSGFYLCAWRTSGLETQYFGPGTRLLVL.

This clone was seen a few times. The V gene is TRBV7-9, the J gene TRBJ2-7, with 9 bases fitting TRBD1. The CDR3 runs to 16 residues. CDR1 is SEHNR, CDR2 FQNEAQ, per germline (reference sequence). J lost 5 bases, V lost 1 base, and 9 bases had no gene match. The CDR3 sequence is CASSLEGTGRIHEQYF. CDR3 DNA sequence: TGTGCCAGCAGCTTAGAGGGGACAGGGAGGATCCACGAGCAGTACTTC. The variable domain in full, completed from reference TRBV7-9 and TRBJ2-7, reads DTGVSQNPRHKITKRGQNVTFRCDPISEHNRLYWYRQTLGQGPEFLTYFQNEAQLEKSRLLSDRFSAERPKGSFSTLEIQRTEQGDSAMYLCASSLEGTGRIHEQYFGPGTRLTVT.

In nucleotides, the CDR3 is TGTGCCTGGAGCTACGGGGTGGGCAATGAGCAGTTCTTC. This codes for CAWSYGVGNEQFF. The chain joins TRBV30 to TRBJ2-1, with D possibly TRBD2 on 5 matching bases. The CDR3 is 13 residues long. Germline loops: CDR1 GTSNPN, CDR2 SVGIG (reference sequence). Trimming took 3 bases from V and 6 from J, leaving 12 bases between them.

The chain recombines TRBV5-8 with TRBJ1-2, with 7 bases matching TRBD1. V gave up 0 bases and J gave up 4 bases; unmatched junction bases: 6. The CDR3 has 15 residues. Germline V gene data show CDR1 as SGHTS and CDR2 as YDEGEE. CDR3 nucleotides: TGTGCCAGCAGCTTGGAACAGGGGAGGGGCTATGGCTACACCTTC. Its translation: CASSLEQGRGYGYTF.

The genes are TRBV9 and TRBJ2-5; tentatively, D is TRBD2 (7 bases). CDR1 SGDLS and CDR2 YYNGEE come from the germline V gene. The CDR3 runs to 15 residues. The V and J ends lost 0 bases and 5 bases respectively, with 14 bases between them. CDR3 sequence reads: CASSVVGGQRETQYF. The CDR3 DNA is TGTGCCAGCAGCGTAGTGGGGGGGCAGAGGGAGACCCAGTACTTC.

The CDR3 sequence is CSVASGNTGELFF. The CDR3 DNA reads TGCAGCGTAGCTAGCGGGAACACCGGGGAGCTGTTTTTT. The chain carries TRBV29-1 and TRBJ2-2; TRBD2 matches at 7 bases. The germline CDR1 and CDR2 sequences are SQVTM and ANQGSEA. After removal of 6 bases from V and 1 base from J, the junction contained 2 bases not matched to a gene. The CDR3 is made up of 13 amino acids.

This chain joins TRBV4-1 and TRBJ1-4; D unclear. CDR3 size: 15 residues. Germline loops: CDR1 MGHRA, CDR2 YSYEKL. The ends were cut back, 3 bases at V and 3 bases at J, with 11 bases in the middle. Here the CDR3 DNA reads TGCGCCAGCAGCCAGGGCGTCGGGTCTAATGAAAAACTGTTTTTT. This codes for CASSQGVGSNEKLFF.

The chain recombines TRBV27 with TRBJ2-3, with TRBD1 matching 9 bases. The CDR3 is made up of 14 amino acids. The J segment lost 6 bases and the V segment lost 5 bases, leaving 6 bases of the junction unmatched. From germline, CDR1 is MNHEY and CDR2 SMNVEV (reference sequence). CDR3 DNA sequence: TGTGCCAGCAGTCAAGACAGGGGGACGGATACGCAGTATTTT. It encodes CASSQDRGTDTQYF.

V gene TRBV7-2 combines with J gene TRBJ1-2; D ambiguous. CDR1 and CDR2 (germline): SGHTA, FQGNSA. The CDR3 is 14 amino acids. Trimming removed 3 bases from V and 8 bases from J, with 16 bases in between. The CDR3 loop reads CASSFGSGVGGYTF. The CDR3 region has the DNA TGTGCCAGCAGCTTTGGTTCGGGAGTTGGCGGCTACACCTTC.

The chain couples TRBV4-1 to TRBJ2-7; 11 bases line up with TRBD2. In germline, CDR1 is MGHRA, CDR2 YSYEKL. After removal of 5 bases from V and 4 bases from J, the junction contained 7 bases not matched to a gene. The CDR3 contains 15 residues. In DNA, the CDR3 is TGCGCCAGCAGCACCGGACTAGCGGGCTTATACGAGCAGTACTTC. It specifies CASSTGLAGLYEQYF.

The genes are TRBV19 and TRBJ1-5; D perhaps matches TRBD1 (5 bases). The CDR3 spans 12 residues. Trimming took off 5 bases at V and 10 bases at J, with 12 bases between the two ends. In germline, CDR1 is LNHDA, CDR2 SQIVND (reference sequence). The CDR3 region has the DNA TGTGCCAGTAGTCAGGGAATTGGACCCCAGCATTTT. Protein sequence: CASSQGIGPQHF. The complete variable domain, with remaining parts taken from reference TRBV19 and TRBJ1-5, reads DGGITQSPKYLFRKEGQNVTLSCEQNLNHDAMYWYRQDPGQGLRLIYYSQIVNDFQKGDIAEGYSVSREKKESFPLTVTSAQKNPTAFYLCASSQGIGPQHFGDGTRLSIL.

The chain joins TRBV14 to TRBJ2-3; D perhaps matches TRBD2 (5 bases). Germline CDR1 SGHDN, CDR2 FVKESK. Trimming left V 2 bases short and J 0 bases short, with 9 bases between. The CDR3 covers 15 residues. This CDR3 reads CASSQWLASTDTQYF. The DNA for the CDR3 is TGTGCCAGCAGCCAATGGTTAGCGAGCACAGATACGCAGTATTTT.

V and J are TRBV18 and TRBJ2-7, with a weak D call TRBD1 (5 bases). The CDR3 is 16 amino acids. Germline values: CDR1 KGHSH, CDR2 LQKENI. Trimming stripped 3 bases from V and 0 bases from J, with 15 bases between. The CDR3 here is CASSPSFRVVSYEQYF. The CDR3 DNA follows: TGTGCCAGCTCACCCTCTTTCAGGGTCGTCTCCTACGAGCAGTACTTC.

The genes are TRBV7-2 and TRBJ2-2, with TRBD2 matching over 11 bases. V trimming: 3 bases; J trimming: 5 bases; junction bases outside the gene matches: 2. The CDR3 has 15 amino acids. Germline V gives CDR1 SGHTA, CDR2 FQGNSA. Written as DNA, the CDR3 is TGTGCCAGCAGCTTTAGCGGGAGGGGGACCGGGGAGCTGTTTTTT. Its translation: CASSFSGRGTGELFF.

This chain connects TRBV28 to TRBJ2-1, with 8 bases lining up with TRBD2. J was trimmed by 2 bases and V by 6 bases; bases with no gene match: 6. Germline V gives CDR1 MDHEN, CDR2 SYDVKM. CDR3 length equals 15 residues. The CDR3 loop is CASRPTSGTYNEQFF. The CDR3 DNA reads TGTGCCAGCAGACCAACTAGCGGCACCTACAATGAGCAGTTCTTC.

This clone has only a few counts. Different DNA sequences within this sample yield the same CDR3. The rearrangement links TRBV4-1 to TRBJ2-5; no reliable D call. The germline CDR1 and CDR2 sequences are MGHRA and YSYEKL. Deletions cut 1 base from V and 2 bases from J, with 5 bases between. The length of the CDR3 is 13 residues. CDR3 in DNA: TGCGCCAGCAGCCAAGGAGGTCAAGAGACCCAGTACTTC. Translation: CASSQGGQETQYF.

The chain links TRBV30 to TRBJ1-2, with D perhaps matching TRBD1 (5 bases). This CDR3 has 13 amino acids. Trimming stripped 0 bases from V and 8 bases from J, with 13 bases between. Germline-derived CDR1 and CDR2 are GTSNPN and SVGIG (reference sequence). CDR3 coding DNA: TGTGCCTGGAGTGTTTCCGGGGGTTGGGGCTACACCTTC. The encoded protein is CAWSVSGGWGYTF.

The chain has TRBV10-1 and TRBJ2-7; tentative D call: TRBD2 (7 bases). The V end was cut by 0 bases, the J end by 9 bases, with 12 bases between. Germline CDR1 WNHNN, CDR2 SYGVQD (reference sequence). CDR3 size: 13 residues. The CDR3 spells CASSESGGARQYF. CDR3 sequence (DNA): TGCGCCAGCAGTGAGTCAGGGGGGGCTCGGCAGTACTTC.

This rearrangement joins TRBV18 to TRBJ2-5; the D is unclear. This CDR3 comprises 14 residues. Germline V gives CDR1 KGHSH, CDR2 LQKENI. V lost 3 bases, J lost 3 bases, and 11 bases lay in between. Written as DNA, the CDR3 is TGTGCCAGCTCACCCTCAAACCCAAAAGAGACCCAGTACTTC. Its protein product is CASSPSNPKETQYF.

The chain links TRBV15 to TRBJ1-6; possibly TRBD1 for D (6 bases). From germline, CDR1 is LNHNV and CDR2 YYDKDF (reference sequence). Between the trimmed V and J ends, which lost 3 bases and 7 bases, there was a span of 13 bases. There are 15 residues in the CDR3. The CDR3 DNA sequence: TGTGCCACCAGCAGTTCGACAGGTCCGAATTCACCCCTCCACTTT. Amino acids: CATSSSTGPNSPLHF.

The rearrangement uses TRBV6-4 and TRBJ2-1, with TRBD2 matching 10 bases. Looked up from germline, CDR1 is MRHNA and CDR2 is SNTAGT. The length of the CDR3 is 15 residues. With 2 bases clipped from V and 3 bases from J, the junction kept 1 base outside the gene matches. CDR3 loop: CASSDASGSYNEQFF. The CDR3 DNA reads TGTGCCAGCAGTGACGCTAGCGGGAGCTACAATGAGCAGTTCTTC.

V gene TRBV5-1 combines with J gene TRBJ1-6, with D unclear. Deletions cut 0 bases from V and 8 bases from J, with 9 bases between. Germline V CDR1 and CDR2: SGHRS, YFSETQ. The CDR3 is 14 amino acids. This CDR3 is CASSLGKDYSPLHF. Here the CDR3 DNA reads TGCGCCAGCAGCTTGGGCAAGGATTATTCACCCCTCCACTTT.

This clone was observed a handful of times. The gene calls are TRBV30 and TRBJ2-5; the D gene is possibly TRBD2 (5 bases). The CDR3 has 15 residues. V shed 0 bases and J shed 1 base, with 12 bases lying between them. Germline V gene lookup returns CDR1 GTSNPN and CDR2 SVGIG (reference sequence). The chain's CDR3 is CAWSVRGSLQETQYF. The DNA of the CDR3 is TGTGCCTGGAGTGTACGAGGGAGTCTCCAAGAGACCCAGTACTTC.

The rearrangement uses TRBV6-5 and TRBJ1-1; possibly TRBD1 for D (6 bases). From germline, CDR1 is MNHEY and CDR2 SVGAGI. This CDR3 region has 14 residues. The V end was cut by 7 bases, the J end by 4 bases, with 16 bases between. The CDR3 protein is CASTHRARTTEAFF. The CDR3 nucleotides read TGTGCCAGCACCCACAGGGCCCGGACCACTGAAGCTTTCTTT.

This chain uses TRBV5-1 with TRBJ1-3, with TRBD1 as a possible D gene (6 bases). Trimming cost V 4 bases and J 7 bases, with 12 bases left between them. This CDR3 region has 13 residues. Germline V gene lookup returns CDR1 SGHRS and CDR2 YFSETQ. CDR3 loop: CASSTGQTNTIYF. The CDR3 region has the DNA TGCGCCAGCAGCACGGGACAAACTAACACCATATATTTT.

The rearrangement uses TRBV11-2 and TRBJ2-3; no clear D gene. Trimming removed 5 bases at V and 0 bases at J, with 18 bases between. CDR3 length: 17 residues. Germline CDR1 reads SGHAT; CDR2 reads FQNNGV. The CDR3 region is CASSPGTWTTSTDTQYF. For the CDR3, the DNA is TGTGCCAGCAGCCCCGGAACTTGGACGACTAGCACAGATACGCAGTATTTT. Drawing the rest from reference TRBV11-2 and TRBJ2-3, the complete variable domain is EAGVAQSPRYKIIEKRQSVAFWCNPISGHATLYWYQQILGQGPKLLIQFQNNGVVDDSQLPKDRFSAERLKGVDSTLKIQPAKLEDSAVYLCASSPGTWTTSTDTQYFGPGTRLTVL.